This T cell receptor (beta chain) was recorded in a study of T cell changes during pregnancy in multiple sclerosis. Germline-derived CDR1 and CDR2 are SGDLS and YYNGEE. This CDR3 contains 16 residues. V lost 0 bases to trimming and J lost 6 bases, with 18 bases between them. Sequenced by immunoSEQ multiplex PCR; TCRdb stores in-frame clones only, minus some. The sample has 75,000 to 95,000 clones, under 95% seen once. V gene TRBV9 combines with J gene TRBJ1-2; D might be TRBD1 (5 bases). The receptor comes from a female donor with multiple sclerosis, enrolled in a pregnancy study. The input for sequencing was peripheral blood, taken before pregnancy. The DNA of the CDR3 is TGTGCCAGCAGCGTAGCGGGGGGGGGTCTCACAAATGGCTACACCTTC. This gives the protein CASSVAGGGLTNGYTF. Variable domain in full (rest from reference TRBV9 and TRBJ1-2): DSGVTQTPKHLITATGQRVTLRCSPRSGDLSVYWYQQSLDQGLQFLIQYYNGEERAKGNILERFSAQQFPDLHSELNLSSLELGDSALYFCASSVAGGGLTNGYTFGSGTRLTVV.